This TCR beta chain is drawn from a study of blood T cell repertoires in COVID-19. Sequenced by immunoSEQ multiplex PCR; TCRdb stores in-frame clones only, minus some. Of roughly 320,000 clones listed, around 87% are singletons. The V segment lost 3 bases and the J segment 6 bases; nucleotides outside the gene matches: 3. Germline lookup yields CDR1 SGHAT and CDR2 FQNNGV. The CDR3 has 13 amino acids. The receptor was isolated from a man aged 65 to 79 with acute or convalescent COVID-19. The gene calls are TRBV11-2 and TRBJ2-3; the match to TRBD1 covers 7 bases. The sequenced material came from peripheral blood. The CDR3 here is CASSLGQYDTQYF. CDR3 coding DNA: TGTGCCAGCAGCTTGGGACAGTATGATACGCAGTATTTT.